This T cell receptor (beta chain) was captured by sequencing in a study of cytomegalovirus exposure and HLA in healthy donors (TCRdb year 2017). Some background on the complete study: An earlier analysis of more than 550 of the donors reported 276 Gb of sequence data and 90 million to 120 million unique TCR beta sequences obtained from some 170 million T cells. Along with the approximately 600-subject first cohort, a separate validation cohort of over a hundred different subjects was used. Rather than drawing on any new phenotypic data, the later analysis identified candidate immune exposures from TCR beta sequences and the way those sequences occurred across donors. Class I and class II HLA loci were covered by the typing at four-digit resolution. Donor age, sex, ethnicity and CMV serostatus were compiled together with the repertoire data. An early release covering roughly 580 HLA-typed donors comprised approximately 290 gigabases of sequencing data and tens of millions of unique TCR sequences. Genome-wide SNP genotypes for about three fifths of the roughly 700 donors were used in a later genetic analysis, which treated that subset as a discovery cohort. The study used immunosequencing to profile the T cell repertoires of 670 or so subjects and linked those repertoires to cytomegalovirus serostatus. Because of strong linkage in the cohort, four to six DR-DQ haplotypes were treated as single units for association and clustering. The aim of the study was to test whether cataloging public T cell receptors could identify signatures of past pathogen exposure. Of the roughly 390 genotyped donors, more than 75% were placed in the genetic ancestry cluster associated with self-reported Caucasian donors. All discovery cohort repertoires had been generated using a single sequencing platform. In an earlier analysis of a few hundred of the donors, high-throughput TCR beta sequencing was used to judge whether each TCR beta V gene segment behaved as functional or pseudogenic. On average, 235,054 unique TCR beta nucleotide sequences were sequenced per donor among 398 genotyped donors of the cohort, with roughly 18% of those sequences being non-productive. Typing coverage varied by locus: roughly 629-640 donors for A, B, C, DRB1 and DQB1; around 560 for DQA1; about 590 for DPA1; approximately 450 for DPB1. A later analysis re-analyzed previously published TCR beta repertoires from 600 to 850 donors and added high-resolution HLA genotyping to study TCR occurrence patterns. High-throughput TCR immunosequencing, statistical association of individual TCRs with disease status, and machine learning were combined to predict cytomegalovirus infection status. What the work shows at the level of the full study, not this receptor alone: The presence/absence analyses assumed that sequencing depth was roughly uniform across donors, and that assumption may not be true. Linkage disequilibrium might explain the correlated functional status among segregating V segments, but an unknown experimental factor could not be ruled out. In a later analysis, HLA-associated TCR beta chains showed more clonal expansion and lower generation probabilities than non-associated chains that were equally common. Immune exposure information for the cohort was limited to CMV serostatus. In this cohort, only TCR beta chains were sequenced, and detectable features were limited by the absence of alpha or paired-chain data. In an earlier analysis of 587 of the donors, most TCR beta V segments appeared in productive rearrangements about 90% or about 30% of the time, broadly matching IMGT annotations. In a later genetic analysis, fewer N-insertions in productive TCRs were reported among donors in an Asian-associated ancestry cluster than the roughly 670-donor mean. Because some donors lacked HLA typing at each locus, the association tests relied only on the typed subset. Around 16 rarely observed V segments, including chromosome 9 orphons, were excluded from the earlier analysis of 550 to 700 of the donors because counts were too low. Most TCR sequences were observed very rarely across donors, whereas some public TCRs were present in many individuals. The classifier was reported to diagnose cytomegalovirus status with high specificity and sensitivity in both the original and validation cohorts. The study listed 164 TCR beta chains as associated with cytomegalovirus. A cluster of highly shared sequence variants was judged likely to represent a technical artifact of the sequencing pipeline. According to a later analysis, most CMV-associated TCR beta chains appeared to be HLA-restricted, and the HLA associations seemed to be driven largely by CMV exposure. Several of the top co-occurrence clusters appeared to be linked to parvovirus B19, influenza, CMV and Epstein-Barr virus, according to a later analysis. An association between a missense DCLRE1C variant and V-gene and J-gene trimming of TCR beta chains was found in a later genetic analysis and replicated in an independent cohort. In vitro tests confirmed that three of the cytomegalovirus-associated TCR beta chains recognize cytomegalovirus antigens. A later analysis found that TCR association rates varied across HLA loci, with DRB1 alleles showing the most associated TCRs and HLA-C alleles the fewest. A further reported finding was that TCR beta sequences accurately predicted the HLA-A and HLA-B alleles for most subjects in the first cohort. A later analysis associated 16,951 TCR beta sequences with specific HLA alleles at a false discovery rate of 0.05. The authors suggested that the approach could potentially be extended to other disease states and immunological phenotypes. Assigning TCR associations to individual alleles was difficult when HLA alleles, especially DR and DQ, strongly co-occurred.

A word on this clone: Its antigen has not been determined. Base quality data are lacking; no much larger clone is found one base away.

The cohort was made up of several hundred healthy bone marrow donors. All cohort members were sampled while nominally healthy, although unrecorded immune exposures were likely present. The donor was CMV seronegative and was included in the group of several hundred seronegative cohort members. Every donor gave a peripheral blood sample, and the peripheral blood mononuclear cells from that sample were used for TCR beta sequencing. Genomic DNA extraction from the blood cell samples was performed with the Qiagen DNeasy Blood Extraction Kit. Libraries came from the immunoSEQ multiplex PCR assay. A mixture of 60 forward primers for TCR Vbeta segments and 13 reverse primers for TCR Jbeta segments was used in the multiplex PCR. The CDR3 region of rearranged TCR beta genes was amplified from genomic DNA with a multiplex PCR assay. The amplified TCR beta libraries were sequenced on the Illumina HiSeq System as 87-base-pair reads. From the authors' description of their analysis: A later analysis counted about 76 million unique TCR beta chains across the 550 to 800 repertoires, and 9 million to 14 million of these chains were shared by at least two donors. Raw reads were error-corrected and collapsed into unique sequences with a nearest-neighbor algorithm that merged closely related sequences to remove PCR and sequencing errors. V, D and J gene segments were assigned by aligning CDR3 sequences to IMGT reference sequences. For a sequence to be retained, a match of at least six nucleotides to both a V gene segment and a J gene segment was required. A rearrangement counted as productive if the CDR3 had no stop codons and remained in frame with V and J, and every other rearrangement counted as non-productive. Following IMGT convention, CDR3 was defined as the stretch from the second conserved V-encoded cysteine to the conserved J-encoded phenylalanine. In an earlier analysis of 500 to 650 of the donors, sequences lacking an unambiguous match to a single V gene segment were excluded. An earlier analysis of under 750 of the donors called V segments functional above 56.7% productive rearrangements and segregating when the between-donor standard deviation exceeded 5%. A statistical classification framework was built for diagnosing cytomegalovirus status from the catalog of TCR beta chain sequences. In a later analysis, TCR nucleotide sequences were compared against IMGT/GENE-DB human TR gene sequences so that V and J genes could be assigned. In a later analysis, CDR3 sequences and most-parsimonious VDJ recombination scenarios were assigned using the TCRdist pipeline. In a later analysis, every TCR beta chain was defined by the combination of its CDR3 amino acid sequence and its V-gene family, and reads without a unique V-gene family were dropped. A later analysis removed 592 highly shared, low-generation-probability nucleotide sequences to deal with suspected cross-contamination and a sequencing artifact. For each public chain, a later analysis derived a clonal expansion index from normalized ranks of inferred template counts within each repertoire. In a later analysis, generation probabilities were computed using a VDJ recombination model fitted to out-of-frame rearrangements, and the results were checked against IGoR. In a later analysis, TCR-TCR, TCR-HLA and TCR-CMV co-occurrence was scored with hypergeometric tests, and a repertoire-size bias correction was applied to TCR pairs. False discovery rates were estimated in a later analysis by permuting HLA or CMV assignments 20 times. A later analysis grouped co-occurring TCRs with DBSCAN, adding TCRdist sequence similarity when clustering within HLA-allele-positive subsets. For co-occurrence clustering, repertoires with fewer than 30,000 or more than 120,000 public chains were excluded, along with 5 or 6 repertoires with anomalous nucleotide sharing. TCRdb obtained this table from immuneACCESS and retained in-frame rearrangements with V and J assigned. These tables miss some clones; where compared with another copy, unresolved V genes account for less than half of the shortfall, and the remainder is unexplained. V and J calls and clone size are those listed in that table; D and trimming were worked out from the DNA. This sample gives over 150,000 clones in total; roughly 76% of them show up just once. Together, the top ten hold less than 15% of the sample.

The material sequenced was PBMCs. The TCR was taken from a woman aged 45-60 years in good health and CMV-seronegative.

CDR3 region: CASSAQGTRTDEQYF. The DNA sequence is given as TGTGCCAGCAGCGCACAGGGGACTAGGACCGACGAGCAGTACTTC. The chain is assembled from TRBV7-2 and TRBJ2-7, with TRBD2 as a weak D call on 8 bases. Its CDR3 holds 15 amino acids, cysteine through phenylalanine. Only CDR3 DNA is held: 45 bases, read in frame from base 1. The germline V gene supplies CDR1 SGHTA and CDR2 FQGNSA. V sheds 5 bases and J sheds 5 bases, leaving 19 bases between their ends.